The source of this T cell receptor (beta chain) is a study of shared clonotypes between healthy human individuals. Method: immunoSEQ multiplex PCR; TCRdb's copy keeps in-frame clones and lacks some. The sample records 1.5 million to 1.9 million clones, 95% to 99% being singletons. The germline V gene encodes CDR1 SGHVS and CDR2 FNYEAQ. CDR3 length: 15 residues. V was trimmed by 1 base and J by 2 bases, leaving 11 bases between them. Sequenced input: naive CD4+ T cells sorted from blood. Subset of the sample: CD45RA+ positively selected. The TCR originated in a man between 25 and 39 years old in good health. The genes are TRBV7-6 and TRBJ2-5; D not resolved. The CDR3: CASSLDRLIQETQYF. CDR3 nucleotides: TGTGCCAGCAGCTTAGACAGACTCATACAAGAGACCCAGTACTTC.